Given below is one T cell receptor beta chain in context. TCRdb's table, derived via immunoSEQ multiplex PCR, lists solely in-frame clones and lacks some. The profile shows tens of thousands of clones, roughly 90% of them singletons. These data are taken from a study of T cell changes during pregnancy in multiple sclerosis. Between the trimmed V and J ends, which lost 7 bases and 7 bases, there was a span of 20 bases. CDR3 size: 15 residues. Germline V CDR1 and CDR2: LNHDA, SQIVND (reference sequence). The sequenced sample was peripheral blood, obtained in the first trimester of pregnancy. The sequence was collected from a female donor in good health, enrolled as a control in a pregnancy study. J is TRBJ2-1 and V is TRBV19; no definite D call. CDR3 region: CASTPIGEVMNEQFF. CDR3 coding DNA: TGTGCCAGTACTCCAATAGGAGAGGTTATGAATGAGCAGTTCTTC.